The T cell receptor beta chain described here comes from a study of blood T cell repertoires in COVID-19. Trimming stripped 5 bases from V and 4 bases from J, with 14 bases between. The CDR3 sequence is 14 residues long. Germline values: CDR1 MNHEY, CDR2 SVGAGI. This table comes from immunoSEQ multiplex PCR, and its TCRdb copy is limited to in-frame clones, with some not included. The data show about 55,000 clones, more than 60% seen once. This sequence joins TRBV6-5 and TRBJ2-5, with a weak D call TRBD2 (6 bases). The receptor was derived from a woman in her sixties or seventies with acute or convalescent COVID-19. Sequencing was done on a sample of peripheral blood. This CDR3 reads CASSPVGGRETQYF. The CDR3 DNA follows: TGTGCCAGCAGTCCTGTGGGGGGTAGAGAGACCCAGTACTTC.